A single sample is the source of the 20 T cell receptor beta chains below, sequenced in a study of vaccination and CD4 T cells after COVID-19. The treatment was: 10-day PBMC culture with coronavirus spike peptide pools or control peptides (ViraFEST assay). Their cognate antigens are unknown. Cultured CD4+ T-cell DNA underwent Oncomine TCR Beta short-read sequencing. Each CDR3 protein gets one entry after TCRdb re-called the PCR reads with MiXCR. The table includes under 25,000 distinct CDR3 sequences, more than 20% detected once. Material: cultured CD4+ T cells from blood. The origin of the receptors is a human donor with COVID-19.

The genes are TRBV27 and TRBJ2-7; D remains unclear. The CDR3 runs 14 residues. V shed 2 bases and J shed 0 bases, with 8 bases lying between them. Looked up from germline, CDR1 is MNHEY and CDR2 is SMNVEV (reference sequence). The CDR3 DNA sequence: TGTGCCAGCAGTTTAGCTCCCAGCTCCTACGAGCAGTACTTC. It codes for CASSLAPSSYEQYF.

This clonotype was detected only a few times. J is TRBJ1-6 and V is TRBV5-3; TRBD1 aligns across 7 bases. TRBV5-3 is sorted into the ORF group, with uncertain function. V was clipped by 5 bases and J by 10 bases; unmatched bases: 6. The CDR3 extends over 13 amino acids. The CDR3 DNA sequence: TGTGCCAGAAGTCCATACAGGGGATCACCCCTCCACTTT. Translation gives CARSPYRGSPLHF.

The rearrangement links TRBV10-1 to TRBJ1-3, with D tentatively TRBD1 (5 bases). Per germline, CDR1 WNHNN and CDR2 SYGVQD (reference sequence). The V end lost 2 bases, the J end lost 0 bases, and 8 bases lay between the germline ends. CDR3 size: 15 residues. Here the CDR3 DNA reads TGCGCCAGCAGTGAGGACAGCGGCTCTGGAAACACCATATATTTT. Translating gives CASSEDSGSGNTIYF.

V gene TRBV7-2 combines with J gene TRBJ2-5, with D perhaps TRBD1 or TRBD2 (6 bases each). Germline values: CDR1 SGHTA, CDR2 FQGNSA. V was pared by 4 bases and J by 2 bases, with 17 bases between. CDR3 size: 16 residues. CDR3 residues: CASSSSGGGGQETQYF. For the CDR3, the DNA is TGTGCCAGCAGCTCAAGTGGTGGAGGGGGGCAAGAGACCCAGTACTTC.

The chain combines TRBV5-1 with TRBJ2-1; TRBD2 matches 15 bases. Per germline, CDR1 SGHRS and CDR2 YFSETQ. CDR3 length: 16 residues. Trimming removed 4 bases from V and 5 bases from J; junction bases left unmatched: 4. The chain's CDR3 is CASSGGTSGGHNEQFF. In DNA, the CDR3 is TGCGCCAGCAGCGGGGGGACTAGCGGGGGGCACAATGAGCAGTTCTTC.

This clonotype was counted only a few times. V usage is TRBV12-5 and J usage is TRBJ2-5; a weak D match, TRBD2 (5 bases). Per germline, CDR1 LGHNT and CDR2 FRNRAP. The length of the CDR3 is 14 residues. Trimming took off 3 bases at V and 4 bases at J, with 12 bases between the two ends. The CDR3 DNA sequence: TGTGCTAGTGGTTTCCTGACTGGAGGAGAGACCCAGTACTTC. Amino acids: CASGFLTGGETQYF.

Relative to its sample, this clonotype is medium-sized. CDR3 protein: CASSAHALPELFF. Written as DNA, the CDR3 is TGTGCCAGCAGTGCTCATGCCCTGCCCGAGCTGTTTTTT. The genes are TRBV6-1 and TRBJ2-2, with D hard to call. Trimming removed 4 bases at V and 11 bases at J, with 14 bases between. Germline assignment: CDR1 MNHNS and CDR2 SASEGT. The CDR3 has 13 amino acids.

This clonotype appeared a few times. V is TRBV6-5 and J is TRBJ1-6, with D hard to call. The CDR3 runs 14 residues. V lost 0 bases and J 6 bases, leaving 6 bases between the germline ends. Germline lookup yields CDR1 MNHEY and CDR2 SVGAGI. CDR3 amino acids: CASSYSGGNSPLHF. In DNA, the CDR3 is TGTGCCAGCAGTTACTCTGGAGGTAATTCACCCCTCCACTTT.

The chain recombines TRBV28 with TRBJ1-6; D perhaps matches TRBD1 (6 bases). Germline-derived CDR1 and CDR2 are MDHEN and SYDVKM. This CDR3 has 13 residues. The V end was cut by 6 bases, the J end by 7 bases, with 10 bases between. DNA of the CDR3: TGTGCCAGCAGACAGGGTGGGAATTCACCCCTCCACTTT. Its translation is CASRQGGNSPLHF.

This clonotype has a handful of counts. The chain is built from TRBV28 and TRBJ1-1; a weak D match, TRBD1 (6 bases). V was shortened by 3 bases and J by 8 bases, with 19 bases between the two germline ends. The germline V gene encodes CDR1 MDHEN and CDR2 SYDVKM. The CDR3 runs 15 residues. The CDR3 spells CASSLRSNRDNEAFF. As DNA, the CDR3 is TGTGCCAGCAGTTTGAGGTCAAATAGGGACAACGAAGCTTTCTTT.

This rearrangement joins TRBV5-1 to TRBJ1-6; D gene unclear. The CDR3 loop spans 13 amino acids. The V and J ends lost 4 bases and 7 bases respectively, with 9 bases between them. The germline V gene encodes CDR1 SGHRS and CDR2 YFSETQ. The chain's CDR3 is CASSKLQNSPLHF. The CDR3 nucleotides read TGCGCCAGCAGCAAGTTACAGAATTCACCCCTCCACTTT.

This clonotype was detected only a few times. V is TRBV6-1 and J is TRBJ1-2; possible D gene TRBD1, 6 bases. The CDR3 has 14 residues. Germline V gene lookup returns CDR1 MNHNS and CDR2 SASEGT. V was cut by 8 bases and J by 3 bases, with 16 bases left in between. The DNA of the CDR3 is TGTGCCAGCCACGAGAGACAGGACCACTATGGCTACACCTTC. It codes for CASHERQDHYGYTF.

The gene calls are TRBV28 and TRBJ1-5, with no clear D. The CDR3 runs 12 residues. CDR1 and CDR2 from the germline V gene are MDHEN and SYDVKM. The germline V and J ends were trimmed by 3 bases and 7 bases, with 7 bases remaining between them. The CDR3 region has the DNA TGTGCCAGCAGTTTTTTGGGACAGCCCCAGCATTTT. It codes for CASSFLGQPQHF. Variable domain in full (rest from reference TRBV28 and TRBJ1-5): DVKVTQSSRYLVKRTGEKVFLECVQDMDHENMFWYRQDPGLGLRLIYFSYDVKMKEKGDIPEGYSVSREKKERFSLILESASTNQTSMYLCASSFLGQPQHFGDGTRLSIL.

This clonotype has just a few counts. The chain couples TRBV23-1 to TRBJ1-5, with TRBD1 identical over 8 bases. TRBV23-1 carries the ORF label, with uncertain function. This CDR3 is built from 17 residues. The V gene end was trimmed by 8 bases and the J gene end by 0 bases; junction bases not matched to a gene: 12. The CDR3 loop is CASGRGRQGLSNQPQHF. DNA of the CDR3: TGCGCCAGCGGAAGGGGGAGACAGGGGCTTAGCAATCAGCCCCAGCATTTT.

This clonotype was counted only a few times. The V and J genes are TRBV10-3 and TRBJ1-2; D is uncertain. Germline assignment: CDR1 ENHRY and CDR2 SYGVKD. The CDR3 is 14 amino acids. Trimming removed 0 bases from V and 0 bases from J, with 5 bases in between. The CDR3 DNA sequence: TGTGCCATCAGTGAGTCATCAGCTAACTATGGCTACACCTTC. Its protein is CAISESSANYGYTF.

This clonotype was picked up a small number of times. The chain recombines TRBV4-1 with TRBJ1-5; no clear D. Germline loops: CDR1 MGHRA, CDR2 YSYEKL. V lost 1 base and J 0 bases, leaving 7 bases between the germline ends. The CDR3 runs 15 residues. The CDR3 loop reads CASSQARNSNQPQHF. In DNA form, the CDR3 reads TGCGCCAGCAGCCAAGCCCGAAATAGCAATCAGCCCCAGCATTTT.

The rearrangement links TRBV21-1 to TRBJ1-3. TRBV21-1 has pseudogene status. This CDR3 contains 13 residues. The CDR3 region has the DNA TGTGCCAGCAGCAGACCGAAGCGAAACACCATATATTTT. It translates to CASSRPKRNTIYF.

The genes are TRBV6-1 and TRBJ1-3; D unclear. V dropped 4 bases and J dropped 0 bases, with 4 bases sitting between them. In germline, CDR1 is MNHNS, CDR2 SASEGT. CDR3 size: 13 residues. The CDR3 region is CASSAFSGNTIYF. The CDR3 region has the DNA TGTGCCAGCAGTGCTTTCTCTGGAAACACCATATATTTT.

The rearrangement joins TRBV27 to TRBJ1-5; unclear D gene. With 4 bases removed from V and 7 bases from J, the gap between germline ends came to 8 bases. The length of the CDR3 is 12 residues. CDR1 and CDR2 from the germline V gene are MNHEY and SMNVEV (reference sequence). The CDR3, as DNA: TGTGCCAGCAGTTCCGTTGGACAGCCCCAGCATTTT. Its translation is CASSSVGQPQHF.

In nucleotides, the CDR3 is TGTGCCAGCAGTGCCCCTGGAGCTGAGGACTATGGCTACACCTTC. Its translation: CASSAPGAEDYGYTF. The V gene is TRBV25-1, the J gene TRBJ1-2; D is uncertain. The CDR3 runs 15 residues. Germline V gene data show CDR1 as MGHDK and CDR2 as SYGVNS. Deletions cut 4 bases from V and 3 bases from J, with 15 bases between.